These 13 T cell receptor beta chains were sequenced from one sample in a study of CD8 T cells in Susac syndrome. A quantity of about 0.5 to 1 ug RNA underwent reverse transcription using random hexamers. Using its own MiXCR run on the immunoSEQ multiplex PCR reads, TCRdb lists one record per CDR3 protein. Of 25,000 to 35,000 distinct CDR3 sequences listed, roughly 94% were seen once; the top ten hold roughly 0.28%. Material: CD8+ T cells from PBMCs. All receptors come from a human donor in good health.

This clonotype was counted once. V is TRBV7-9 and J is TRBJ2-5, with 13 bases lining up with TRBD2. This CDR3 is built from 16 residues. CDR1 is SEHNR and CDR2 is FQNEAQ in the germline V gene (reference sequence). Trimming cost V 5 bases and J 6 bases; bases outside gene matches: 9. The CDR3: CASSHPLTSGGKTQYF. DNA for the CDR3: TGTGCCAGCAGCCACCCCCTGACTAGCGGGGGGAAGACCCAGTACTTC.

This chain joins TRBV27 and TRBJ2-3; D uncertain. This CDR3 spans 14 amino acids. Per germline, CDR1 MNHEY and CDR2 SMNVEV (reference sequence). V was shortened by 3 bases and J by 4 bases, with 11 bases between the two germline ends. The CDR3 region has the DNA TGTGCCAGCAGTTTGGGAAGGGCGGCAGATACGCAGTATTTT. It is translated as CASSLGRAADTQYF.

The gene calls are TRBV4-3 and TRBJ1-1, with D tentatively TRBD1 (5 bases). The germline V and J ends were trimmed by 2 bases and 5 bases, with 9 bases remaining between them. The germline V gene encodes CDR1 LGHNA and CDR2 YSLEER. The CDR3 length is 13 residues. CDR3 residues: CASSQRGGTEAFF. CDR3 nucleotides: TGCGCCAGCAGCCAACGGGGGGGTACTGAAGCTTTCTTT.

The chain has TRBV10-3 and TRBJ2-4; 13 nucleotides match TRBD2. Trimming took 8 bases from V and 3 from J; bases not matched to a gene: 10. The length of the CDR3 is 17 residues. CDR1 and CDR2 (germline): ENHRY, SYGVKD. CDR3 sequence reads: CAILGLAGVWGKNIQYF. CDR3 coding DNA: TGTGCCATCCTCGGACTAGCGGGGGTCTGGGGCAAAAACATTCAGTACTTC.

V usage is TRBV27 and J usage is TRBJ1-2; perhaps TRBD1 as D (6 bases). The CDR3 has 15 residues. Germline V gene data show CDR1 as MNHEY and CDR2 as SMNVEV (reference sequence). Between the trimmed V and J ends, which lost 3 bases and 4 bases, there was a span of 15 bases. In DNA form, the CDR3 reads TGTGCCAGCAGTTTTTACTCAGGGGCGCTCTATGGCTACACCTTC. Its protein is CASSFYSGALYGYTF.

The chain employs TRBV5-4 and TRBJ2-2, with 7 bases lining up with TRBD2. V was clipped by 3 bases and J by 4 bases; unmatched bases: 6. CDR1 is SGHNT and CDR2 is YYREEE in the germline V gene (reference sequence). This CDR3 spans 15 amino acids. CDR3 coding DNA: TGTGCCAGCAGCTCCGGACTAGAGGGCACCGGGGAGCTGTTTTTT. Its translation is CASSSGLEGTGELFF. The full variable domain, in which reference TRBV5-4 and TRBJ2-2 provide the parts outside the CDR3, is ETGVTQSPTHLIKTRGQQVTLRCSSQSGHNTVSWYQQALGQGPQFIFQYYREEENGRGNFPPRFSGLQFPNYSSELNVNALELDDSALYLCASSSGLEGTGELFFGEGSRLTVL.

This chain links TRBV12-3 or TRBV12-4 with TRBJ1-5, with D unresolved. V was pared by 6 bases and J by 2 bases, with 14 bases between. The CDR3 is made up of 15 amino acids. The CDR3 DNA reads TGTGCCAGCAGCCCCTTTGTAGGAGGCAATCAGCCCCAGCATTTT. Its protein product is CASSPFVGGNQPQHF.

The rearrangement links TRBV6-4 to TRBJ1-1; D is uncertain. Germline assignment: CDR1 MRHNA and CDR2 SNTAGT. The CDR3 consists of 14 residues. Trimming removed 3 bases at V and 1 base at J, with 9 bases between. DNA for the CDR3: TGTGCCAGCAGTGATTCTGACGAGAACACTGAAGCTTTCTTT. Translation gives CASSDSDENTEAFF.

Here the CDR3 DNA reads TGCGCCAGCAGCCAAACGCCAACAGGGGCGGGGTCCTACAATGAGCAGTTCTTC. It specifies CASSQTPTGAGSYNEQFF. The chain recombines TRBV4-1 with TRBJ2-1; maybe TRBD1 (7 bases). The CDR3 covers 18 residues. The V end lost 2 bases, the J end lost 1 base, and 18 bases lay between the germline ends. Germline CDR1 is MGHRA and CDR2 is YSYEKL.

Only one count was recorded for this clonotype. This chain uses TRBV6-1 with TRBJ1-6; possible D gene TRBD1, 6 bases. Deletions cut 6 bases from V and 0 bases from J, with 12 bases between. Germline V CDR1 and CDR2: MNHNS, SASEGT. CDR3 length: 16 amino acids. In DNA form, the CDR3 reads TGTGCCAGCAGATCAGGACAGTTCTCCTATAATTCACCCCTCCACTTT. Amino acids: CASRSGQFSYNSPLHF.

The chain carries TRBV20-1 and TRBJ1-5; D is unclear. Trimming took off 0 bases at V and 1 base at J, with 10 bases between the two ends. The CDR3 is 15 residues long. Germline V gene data show CDR1 as DFQATT and CDR2 as SNEGSKA (reference sequence). CDR3 sequence reads: CSARDRVMSNQPQHF. CDR3 sequence (DNA): TGCAGTGCTAGAGATCGGGTTATGAGCAATCAGCCCCAGCATTTT.

This rearrangement joins TRBV18 to TRBJ2-7; tentatively, D is TRBD2 (7 bases). The CDR3 length is 14 residues. Trimming removed 2 bases from V and 6 bases from J, with 14 bases in between. Germline loops: CDR1 KGHSH, CDR2 LQKENI. Written as DNA, the CDR3 is TGTGCCAGCTCACCAGCGGGGGCATTTGCCGAGCAGTACTTC. Protein product: CASSPAGAFAEQYF.

CDR3 nucleotide sequence: TGTGCCAGCAGTTCCCCCACAGATACGCAGTATTTT. It specifies CASSSPTDTQYF. The chain couples TRBV27 to TRBJ2-3, with unresolved D. The V end was cut by 4 bases, the J end by 2 bases, with 4 bases between. The CDR3 covers 12 residues. In germline, CDR1 is MNHEY, CDR2 SMNVEV (reference sequence).